A selection of T cell receptor beta chains follows, all from one sample in a study of T cell responses to AZD1222 COVID-19 vaccine. TCRdb keeps only in-frame clones here, not all; method: immunoSEQ multiplex PCR. The table includes about 120,000 clones, 85% to 90% detected once. The specimen comprised peripheral blood, sampled on day 0 of AZD1222 vaccination. The receptors shown here come from an adult in good health. The CDR3 runs from the conserved cysteine through the conserved F or W. The D gene is left open where the match is weak. Some rows mark clone size as missing; the rest say once, few, many or name a class of expanded clone.

v_call	d_call	j_call	clone_size	cdr3_nt	cdr3_aa
TRBV5-1	NA	TRBJ2-1	few	TGCGCCAGCAGCTTGGCGGTTAGCTCCTACAATGAGCAGTTCTTC	CASSLAVSSYNEQFF
TRBV5-4	NA	TRBJ2-7	NA	TGTGCCAGCACGGGGAGAGACTACGAGCAGTACTTC	CASTGRDYEQYF
TRBV19	NA	TRBJ1-1	NA	TGTGCCAGTAGGAGTCCCCTCCTGAACACTGAAGCTTTCTTT	CASRSPLLNTEAFF
TRBV9	NA	TRBJ2-5	NA	TGTGCCAGCAGCGTAGGAAACCGGAACGAAGAGACCCAGTACTTC	CASSVGNRNEETQYF
TRBV29-1	TRBD1	TRBJ2-5	once	TGCAGCTCAGGGGGGGGACAGGGAACGGAGACCCAGTACTTC	CSSGGGQGTETQYF
TRBV4-2	NA	TRBJ1-1	NA	TGTGCCAGCAGCCAACAACTTCTGAACACTGAAGCTTTCTTT	CASSQQLLNTEAFF
TRBV5-1	NA	TRBJ1-1	few	TGCGCCAGCAGCTTACTACAGGGGAACACTGAAGCTTTCTTT	CASSLLQGNTEAFF
TRBV4-1	NA	TRBJ2-1	NA	TGCGCCAGCAGCCCGGCAGGGGGGGTTTACAATGAGCAGTTCTTC	CASSPAGGVYNEQFF
TRBV5-4	NA	TRBJ2-2	NA	TGTGCCAGCAGCTTGAAGACTAGGGGCACCGGGGAGCTGTTTTTT	CASSLKTRGTGELFF
TRBV12-3/TRBV12-4	TRBD1	TRBJ1-5	NA	TGTGCCAGCAGTAACAGGGGTAGGCAGCCCCAGCATTTT	CASSNRGRQPQHF
TRBV24-1	NA	TRBJ2-3	NA	TGTGCCACCAGTGATGGGTCGGGGGGCTATGGCACAGATACGCAGTATTTT	CATSDGSGGYGTDTQYF
TRBV28	TRBD1	TRBJ1-1	NA	TGTGCCAGCAGTCTGGGGACAGGGACAATTAACACTGAAGCTTTCTTT	CASSLGTGTINTEAFF
TRBV12-3/TRBV12-4	NA	TRBJ2-5	NA	TGTGCCAGCAGCCCGCTGCGGCAAGAGACCCAGTACTTC	CASSPLRQETQYF
TRBV11-3	NA	TRBJ2-5	NA	TGTGCCAGCAGCTTAGGGGGGACCCAAGAGACCCAGTACTTC	CASSLGGTQETQYF
TRBV10-3	NA	TRBJ2-3	NA	TGTGCCATCAGTGCCGAAGGAGATACGCAGTATTTT	CAISAEGDTQYF
TRBV7-6	NA	TRBJ2-3	NA	TGTGCCAGCAGCTTAGCCCTCCCAGGGCATGGCACAGATACGCAGTATTTT	CASSLALPGHGTDTQYF
TRBV4-3	NA	TRBJ2-7	NA	TGCGCCAGCAGCCAAGAGGGGGGACCACCCCGGGCAGGATTC	CASSQEGGPPRAGF
TRBV7-2	NA	TRBJ1-2	NA	TGTGCCAGCAGGACAATCTATGGCTACACCTTC	CASRTIYGYTF
TRBV5-8	TRBD1	TRBJ1-1	NA	TGTGCCAGCAGCTTCGACAGGGCGGGAAAAGCTTTCTTT	CASSFDRAGKAFF
TRBV6-5	NA	TRBJ2-5	NA	TGTGCCAGCAGTTCAGGGGGGGAGACCCAGTACTTC	CASSSGGETQYF
TRBV5-1	NA	TRBJ1-2	NA	TGCGCCAGCAGCTTCAAAGGAGGCGACTATGGCTACACCTTC	CASSFKGGDYGYTF
TRBV29-1	NA	TRBJ2-5	NA	TGCAGCGTTGTACGGGGGCGCGGAGAGACCCAGTACTTC	CSVVRGRGETQYF
TRBV27	NA	TRBJ1-6	NA	TGTGCCAGCAGCATGAGGGGTTATAATTCACCCCTCCACTTT	CASSMRGYNSPLHF
TRBV5-5	NA	TRBJ2-3	NA	TGTGCCAGCAGCCTCGAAGGGGGAAGAGATACGCAGTATTTT	CASSLEGGRDTQYF
TRBV28	TRBD1	TRBJ1-1	NA	TGTGCCAGCAGTTTTCAGGGGGCGGGGACTGAAGCTTTCTTT	CASSFQGAGTEAFF
TRBV28	NA	TRBJ2-7	once	TGTGCCAGCAGTCCAGGAGGACTATCGGCTACCTACGAGCAGTACTTC	CASSPGGLSATYEQYF
TRBV6-2/TRBV6-3	TRBD1	TRBJ1-5	NA	TGTGCCAGCAGTTCCCGGACAGGCTCAGGGGTGCTGTGGGGTCAGCCCCAGCATTTT	CASSSRTGSGVLWGQPQHF
TRBV5-1	TRBD1	TRBJ1-4	NA	TGCGCCAGCAGTCCGGGACAGGCTAATGAAAAACTGTTTTTT	CASSPGQANEKLFF
TRBV10-1	NA	TRBJ2-5	NA	TGCGCCAGCACGGAGACCCAGTACTTC	CASTETQYF
TRBV7-2	NA	TRBJ2-7	NA	TGTGCCAGCAGCTACCCCCCGCTGGAAGGCAGGGGTCCTTCCTACGAGCAGTACTTC	CASSYPPLEGRGPSYEQYF
TRBV27	TRBD2	TRBJ2-1	NA	TGTGCCAGCAGTTCCCTCAGTCTAGCGGGATACGAGCAGTTCTTC	CASSSLSLAGYEQFF
TRBV5-5	NA	TRBJ2-5	NA	TGTGCCAGCACCCCAGGGGGCGCGGGGGTGCTGGAGACCCAGTACTTC	CASTPGGAGVLETQYF
TRBV28	NA	TRBJ1-2	NA	TGTGCCAGCAGTTGGAGGGCGCAGGGAAATGGCTACACCTTC	CASSWRAQGNGYTF
TRBV9	NA	TRBJ1-3	NA	TGTGCCAGCAGGGAGCCCTCTGGAAACACCATATATTTT	CASREPSGNTIYF
TRBV21-1	NA	TRBJ2-1	NA	TGTGCCAGCAGCCGGGGGCAGTCAAACCAGGCCAATGAGCAGTTCTTC	CASSRGQSNQANEQFF
TRBV7-9	NA	TRBJ1-1	few	TGTGCCAGCAGCCCACAGACGGGATTGAACACTGAAGCTTTCTTT	CASSPQTGLNTEAFF
TRBV4-1	TRBD1	TRBJ2-3	NA	TGCGCCAGCAGCCACGGACAGGGGCCTACAGATACGCAGTATTTT	CASSHGQGPTDTQYF
TRBV30	NA	TRBJ1-1	NA	TGTGCCTGGAGTGCCCCCCCCAAGAACACTGAAGCTTTCTTT	CAWSAPPKNTEAFF
TRBV30	NA	TRBJ1-5	NA	TGTGCCTGGAGAAGTAGGGGTGGGCAGCCCCAGCATTTT	CAWRSRGGQPQHF
TRBV7-2	NA	TRBJ1-6	NA	TGTGCCAGCAGCTTAGAGGTCGGGGTACCCCTCCACTTT	CASSLEVGVPLHF
TRBV3-1/TRBV3-2	NA	TRBJ1-5	NA	TGTGCCAGCAGCCAAAGGGGACTTAATCAGCCCCAGCATTTT	CASSQRGLNQPQHF
TRBV6-5	NA	TRBJ1-6	NA	TGTGCCAGCAGTCCGGACAACCGGCGGAATTCACCCCTCCACTTT	CASSPDNRRNSPLHF
TRBV4-2	NA	TRBJ1-2	NA	TGTGCCAGCAGCCCCGCTGGAGGCCAGGGCCTTAACTATGGCTACACCTTC	CASSPAGGQGLNYGYTF
TRBV6-5	NA	TRBJ2-7	NA	TGTGCCAGCAGTTACTCGGTGGTAGGGCTCTCCTACGAGCAGTACTTC	CASSYSVVGLSYEQYF
TRBV7-2	TRBD2	TRBJ2-1	NA	TGTGCCAGCAGTAGCGGGGGGGCCCCCTACAATGAGCAGTTCTTC	CASSSGGAPYNEQFF
TRBV6-2/TRBV6-3	TRBD1	TRBJ1-4	NA	TGTGCCAGCAGTTCGGACAGGGCAGGACCTGAAAAACTGTTTTTT	CASSSDRAGPEKLFF
TRBV6-5	NA	TRBJ2-1	NA	TGTGCCAGCAGACGGACAGAAAGCAATGAGCAGTTCTTC	CASRRTESNEQFF
TRBV20-1	NA	TRBJ1-4	NA	TGCAGTGCGGGGATTGAAAAACTGTTTTTT	CSAGIEKLFF
TRBV20-1	TRBD2	TRBJ2-7	NA	TGCAGTGCTGGCGGGGGTTACGAGCAGTACTTC	CSAGGGYEQYF